Listed below are T cell receptor beta chains from one sample, sequenced in a study of blood T cell repertoires in COVID-19. Only in-frame clones appear in the TCRdb table, and some are missing; sequencing was by immunoSEQ multiplex PCR. This sample has about 120,000 clones, with 70% to 85% found just once. Sample: peripheral blood. These receptors all come from a human donor with acute or convalescent COVID-19. The donor label of this sample is uncertain. Both conserved end residues are part of each CDR3. The D gene is left open where the match is weak. The size of a clone is reported for some rows only, either as once, few or many, or as a class for expanded clones.

j_call v_call clone_size d_call cdr3_nt cdr3_aa
TRBJ1-2 TRBV24-1 NA NA TGTGCCACCAGTGAGGGGGGACGGACGTATGGCTACACCTTC CATSEGGRTYGYTF
TRBJ1-3 TRBV5-6 NA NA TGTGCCAGCAGCTTGGTCGGGTCTGGAAACACCATATATTTT CASSLVGSGNTIYF
TRBJ1-2 TRBV4-2 NA TRBD1 TGTGCCAGCAGCCCCGCAGGGGGTCCTAACTATGGCTACACCTTC CASSPAGGPNYGYTF
TRBJ2-2 TRBV9 NA TRBD2 TGTGCCAGCGGGGGGGAAAACACCGGGGAGCTGTTTTTT CASGGENTGELFF
TRBJ2-2 TRBV6-5 NA TRBD1 TGTGCCAGCAGTTTCGGACAGGGGAAGACCGGGGAGCTGTTTTTT CASSFGQGKTGELFF
TRBJ2-3 TRBV7-6 NA NA TGTGCCACCTCCTTCACAGATACGCAGTATTTT CATSFTDTQYF
TRBJ1-4 TRBV6-5 NA TRBD1 TGTGCCACCAGGACAGGGGGCTGGAATGAAAAACTGTTTTTT CATRTGGWNEKLFF
TRBJ2-3 TRBV4-1 once TRBD2 TGCGCCAGCAGCCAAGACGATCCGCGGGGGGGTGGAAGCACAGATACGCAGTATTTT CASSQDDPRGGGSTDTQYF
TRBJ1-2 TRBV7-2 NA NA TGTGCCAGCAGCGCAGGGGTTCACTATGGCTACACCTTC CASSAGVHYGYTF
TRBJ2-7 TRBV18 many NA TGTGCCAGCTCACCAGGGGGCAGCCCCCGAGAGCAGTACTTC CASSPGGSPREQYF
TRBJ2-4 TRBV27 NA NA TGTGCCAGCAGTTTCGACAGACTAGCCAAAAACATTCAGTACTTC CASSFDRLAKNIQYF